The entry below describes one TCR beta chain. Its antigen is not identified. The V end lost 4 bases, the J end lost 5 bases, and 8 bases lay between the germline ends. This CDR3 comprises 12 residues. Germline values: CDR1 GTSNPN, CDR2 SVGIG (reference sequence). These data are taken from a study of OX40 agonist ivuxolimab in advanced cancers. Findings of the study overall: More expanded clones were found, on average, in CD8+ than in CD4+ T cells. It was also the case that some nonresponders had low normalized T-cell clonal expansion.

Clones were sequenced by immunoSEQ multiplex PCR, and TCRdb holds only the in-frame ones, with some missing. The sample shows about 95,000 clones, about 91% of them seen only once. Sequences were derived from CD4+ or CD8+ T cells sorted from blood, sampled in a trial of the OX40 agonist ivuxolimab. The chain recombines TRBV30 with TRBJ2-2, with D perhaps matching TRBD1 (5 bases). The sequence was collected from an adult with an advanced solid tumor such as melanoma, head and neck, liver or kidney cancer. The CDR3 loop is CAWTWTTGELFF. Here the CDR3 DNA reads TGTGCCTGGACCTGGACAACCGGGGAGCTGTTTTTT. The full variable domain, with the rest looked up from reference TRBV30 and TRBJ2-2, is SQTIHQWPATLVQPVGSPLSLECTVEGTSNPNLYWYRQAAGRGLQLLFYSVGIGQISSEVPQNLSASRPQDRQFILSSKKLLLSDSGFYLCAWTWTTGELFFGEGSRLTVL.